This T cell receptor (beta chain) was sequenced for a study of cytomegalovirus exposure and HLA in healthy donors (dated by TCRdb to the late 2010s). Regarding the research as a whole: According to a later analysis, the roughly 120 validation repertoires were produced on the same platform as the 600 to 850 repertoires of the first cohort. In addition to the first cohort of 666 subjects, a separate validation cohort of approximately 130 different subjects was used. The study was designed to test whether signatures of past pathogen exposure could be identified by cataloging public T cell receptors. High-throughput TCR immunosequencing, statistical association of individual TCRs with disease status, and machine learning were combined to predict cytomegalovirus infection status.

Separate from the roughly 660-subject first cohort, the validation cohort of roughly 120 subjects was the group to which the donors belonged. The library was generated by the immunoSEQ multiplex PCR assay. The paper's data handling went like this. To diagnose cytomegalovirus status from the catalog of TCR beta chain sequences, a statistical classification framework was built. TCRdb carries this immuneACCESS record with in-frame sequences only. Its versions omit some clonotypes, under half of them owing to an unresolved V gene in the studies checked, with the rest unexplained. From that table come the V and J calls and clone size; the DNA was used to work out D and trimming. The sample table lists around 200,000 clones, about 90% of them with a count of one. Of the sample, 2.9% is held by the ten largest clones. Worth noting for this clone: Its antigen remains undetermined. No much larger clone is present one base from it, and per-base qualities are unavailable.

The junction shows trimming of 7 bases on V and 5 bases on J, plus 14 bases between the germline ends. In the germline V gene (reference sequence), CDR1 corresponds to LNHDA and CDR2 to SQIVND. Including cysteine and phenylalanine, the CDR3 has 14 amino acids. The only DNA kept is the CDR3, 42 bases in frame from the first base. Overall study results and their limits: A total of 150 or so TCR beta chains were listed by the study as associated with cytomegalovirus. In a later analysis, TCRs clustered in the first cohort were found to also tend to co-occur in the approximately 110 validation repertoires, with 94% of cluster scores above 0. A few of the identified cytomegalovirus-associated TCR beta chains were confirmed in vitro to be specific for cytomegalovirus antigens. It was suggested by the authors that the approach could potentially be generalized to other disease states and immunological phenotypes. In both the original and validation cohorts, the classifier was reported to diagnose cytomegalovirus status with high specificity and sensitivity. The validation cohort had no HLA typing available for a later analysis, so co-occurrence within that cohort was assessed over all 120 or so repertoires. While some public TCRs were present in many individuals, most TCR sequences turned up only very rarely across donors.

The sequence came from a woman under 30 in good health and CMV-seronegative. Recombination joined TRBV19 with TRBJ2-2; too little of a D gene remains to name it. The sample was PBMCs. The nucleotide sequence reads TGTGCCAGTAATTACCCTCGGAGTACCGGGGAGCTGTTTTTT. Its protein is CASNYPRSTGELFF.